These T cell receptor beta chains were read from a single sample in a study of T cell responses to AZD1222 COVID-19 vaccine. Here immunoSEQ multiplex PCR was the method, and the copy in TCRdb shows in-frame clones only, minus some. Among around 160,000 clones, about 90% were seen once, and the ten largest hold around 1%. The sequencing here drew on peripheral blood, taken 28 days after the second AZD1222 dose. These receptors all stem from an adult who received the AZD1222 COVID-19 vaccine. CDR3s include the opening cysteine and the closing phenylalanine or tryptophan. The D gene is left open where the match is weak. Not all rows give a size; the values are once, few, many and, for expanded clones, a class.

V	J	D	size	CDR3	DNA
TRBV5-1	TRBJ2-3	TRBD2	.	CASSASGGSREGTQYF	TGCGCCAGCAGCGCTAGCGGGGGGTCCCGGGAGGGTACGCAGTATTTT
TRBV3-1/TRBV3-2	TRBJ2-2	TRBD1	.	CASSSGGTGELFF	TGTGCCAGCAGCTCAGGGGGCACCGGGGAGCTGTTTTTT
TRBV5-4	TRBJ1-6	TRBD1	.	CASSLRTGDNSPLHF	TGTGCCAGCAGCCTCAGGACAGGGGATAATTCACCCCTCCACTTT
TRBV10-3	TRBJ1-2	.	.	CAISDPTEGPFYGYTF	TGTGCCATCAGTGATCCGACCGAGGGGCCTTTCTATGGCTACACCTTC
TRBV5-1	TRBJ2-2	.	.	CASSLGPEGTGELFF	TGCGCCAGCAGCTTGGGTCCAGAGGGGACCGGGGAGCTGTTTTTT
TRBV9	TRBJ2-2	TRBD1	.	CASSARDRPIGELFF	TGTGCCAGCAGCGCCCGGGACAGGCCTATAGGGGAGCTGTTTTTT
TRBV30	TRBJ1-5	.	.	CAWSVGANQPQHF	TGTGCCTGGAGTGTAGGGGCCAATCAGCCCCAGCATTTT
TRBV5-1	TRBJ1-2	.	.	CASSDVTGSYGYTF	TGCGCCAGCAGCGACGTCACAGGAAGCTATGGCTACACCTTC
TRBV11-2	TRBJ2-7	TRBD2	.	CASSSSSGGSYEQYF	TGTGCCAGCAGCTCTAGTAGCGGGGGCTCCTACGAGCAGTACTTC
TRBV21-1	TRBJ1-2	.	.	CASSKGVGPNYGYTF	TGTGCCAGCAGCAAAGGGGTGGGGCCCAACTATGGCTACACCTTC
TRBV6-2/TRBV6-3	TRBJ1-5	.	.	CASSYTKRISGFQPQHF	TGTGCCAGCAGTTACACGAAAAGAATCTCAGGGTTTCAGCCCCAGCATTTT
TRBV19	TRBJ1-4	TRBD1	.	CASSIASGGLEKLFF	TGTGCCAGTAGTATAGCGTCAGGGGGTTTGGAAAAACTGTTTTTT
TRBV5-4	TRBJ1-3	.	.	CASSLGGVTGNTIYF	TGTGCCAGCAGTTTAGGGGGGGTGACTGGAAACACCATATATTTT
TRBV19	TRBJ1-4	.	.	CASSQAFATNEKLFF	TGTGCCAGTAGTCAAGCCTTTGCAACTAATGAAAAACTGTTTTTT
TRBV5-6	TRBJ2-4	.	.	CASSQDPTGINIQYF	TGTGCCAGCAGCCAAGACCCGACCGGGATAAACATTCAGTACTTC
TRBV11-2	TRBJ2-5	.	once	CASSLGWGRGETQYF	TGTGCCAGCAGCTTAGGGTGGGGCAGAGGAGAGACCCAGTACTTC
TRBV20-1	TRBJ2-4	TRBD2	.	CSASRASGGAGGNIQYF	TGCAGTGCTAGTAGGGCTAGCGGGGGGGCAGGGGGAAACATTCAGTACTTC
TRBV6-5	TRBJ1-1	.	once	CASSYSRFSATEAFF	TGTGCCAGCAGTTACTCAAGGTTTTCGGCCACTGAAGCTTTCTTT
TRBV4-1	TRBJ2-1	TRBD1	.	CASSLTGALNEQFF	TGCGCCAGCAGCCTGACAGGGGCCCTCAATGAGCAGTTCTTC
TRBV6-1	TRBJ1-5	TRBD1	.	CASSEGTGQNQPQHF	TGTGCCAGCAGTGAGGGGACAGGGCAAAATCAGCCCCAGCATTTT
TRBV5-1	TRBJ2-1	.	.	CASSFGGSSYNEQFF	TGCGCCAGCAGCTTTGGGGGAAGCTCCTACAATGAGCAGTTCTTC
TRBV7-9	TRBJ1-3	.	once	CASSSSYWDTNGNTIYF	TGTGCCAGCAGCTCCTCCTACTGGGACACGAACGGAAACACCATATATTTT
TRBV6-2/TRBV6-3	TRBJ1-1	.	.	CASSYRAEGDEAFF	TGTGCCAGCAGTTACAGGGCAGAGGGAGATGAAGCTTTCTTT
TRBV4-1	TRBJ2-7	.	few	CASSRSLGDYEQYF	TGCGCCAGCAGCCGCTCCTTGGGGGACTACGAGCAGTACTTC
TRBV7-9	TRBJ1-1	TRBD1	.	CASSLNQGASGAFF	TGTGCCAGCAGCTTAAATCAGGGGGCCAGTGGTGCTTTCTTT
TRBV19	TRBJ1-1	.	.	CASRGTLRNTEAFF	TGTGCCAGTAGAGGGACTCTCCGGAACACTGAAGCTTTCTTT
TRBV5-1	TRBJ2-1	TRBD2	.	CASSPQAGASHNEQFF	TGCGCCAGCAGCCCTCAAGCGGGGGCCTCTCACAATGAGCAGTTCTTC
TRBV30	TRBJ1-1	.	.	CAWSEIRDKAFF	TGTGCCTGGAGTGAGATCCGGGACAAAGCTTTCTTT
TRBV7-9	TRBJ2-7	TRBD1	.	CASRGDSLYEQYF	TGTGCCAGCCGTGGGGACAGTCTATACGAGCAGTACTTC
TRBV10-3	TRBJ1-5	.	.	CAISEFRVSNQPQHF	TGTGCCATCAGTGAATTCAGGGTAAGCAATCAGCCCCAGCATTTT
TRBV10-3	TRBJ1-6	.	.	CAITEDRNNSPLHF	TGTGCCATCACCGAAGACAGGAATAATTCACCCCTCCACTTT
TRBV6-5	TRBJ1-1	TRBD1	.	CASSYQGAPAEAFF	TGTGCCAGCAGTTATCAGGGGGCGCCTGCTGAAGCTTTCTTT
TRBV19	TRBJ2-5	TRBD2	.	CASSNPLGRGGPAETQYF	TGTGCCAGTAGTAACCCTCTGGGCCGGGGGGGTCCGGCAGAGACCCAGTACTTC
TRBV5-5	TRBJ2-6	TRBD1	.	CASNPMAGGGGANVLTF	TGTGCCAGCAACCCAATGGCAGGGGGCGGTGGGGCCAACGTCCTGACTTTC
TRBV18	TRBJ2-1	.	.	CASSPPKGALSSYNEQFF	TGTGCCAGCTCACCACCTAAGGGTGCCTTGAGCTCCTACAATGAGCAGTTCTTC
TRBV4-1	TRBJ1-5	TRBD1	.	CASSQDRDRDNQPQHF	TGCGCCAGCAGCCAAGATCGCGACAGGGACAATCAGCCCCAGCATTTT
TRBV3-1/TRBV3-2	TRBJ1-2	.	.	CASSQPRLGGYTF	TGTGCCAGCAGCCAACCCAGGCTTGGCGGCTACACCTTC
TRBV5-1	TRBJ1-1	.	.	CASSLVPRTAGNTEAFF	TGCGCCAGCAGCTTGGTTCCGCGGACAGCCGGGAACACTGAAGCTTTCTTT
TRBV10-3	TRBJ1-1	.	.	CAISPGHLNTEAFF	TGTGCCATCAGTCCAGGACACCTGAACACTGAAGCTTTCTTT
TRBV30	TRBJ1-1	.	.	CAWRTGHDTEAFF	TGTGCCTGGAGGACGGGTCACGACACTGAAGCTTTCTTT
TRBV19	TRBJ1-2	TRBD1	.	CAAGGQATNYGYTF	TGTGCCGCGGGGGGACAGGCCACTAACTATGGCTACACCTTC
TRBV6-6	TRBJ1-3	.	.	CASSYRSSGNTIYF	TGTGCCAGCAGTTATAGGTCCTCTGGAAACACCATATATTTT